One and the same sample provided the 25 T cell receptor beta chains below, sequenced in a study of Ad26.COV2.S vaccination and SARS-CoV-2 variants (dated by TCRdb to the early 2020s). Interpreted using the paper, the treatment or condition label stands for: roughly 18 received Ad26.COV2.S at low or high dose, single or two shots; a few received placebo; per-sample allocation not given. Repertoires of vaccine and placebo recipients were sequenced from samples collected on day 63 after the first injection. The library was made by the immunoSEQ multiplex PCR assay. TCRdb re-hosts the immuneACCESS table, in-frame sequences only. Its copies lack some clones; in the studies checked, an unresolved V gene accounts for under half of them, and the cause for the rest is not known. This sample is represented by 450,000 to 550,000 clones; around 89% of them were singletons. The ten most abundant clones make up 1.7% of the sample.

The sequenced sample was peripheral blood, obtained in a trial of Ad26.COV2.S vaccine versus placebo. These TCRs come from a person between 18 and 60 years old who received the Ad26.COV2.S COVID-19 vaccine or a placebo.

This sequence joins TRBV27 and TRBJ1-6; D is unresolved. Trimming removed 0 bases from V and 7 bases from J, with 10 bases in between. This CDR3 is 15 amino acids long. CDR1 is MNHEY, CDR2 SMNVEV, per germline (reference sequence). This chain's CDR3 is CASSLSRLDNSPLHF. The CDR3 DNA sequence: TGTGCCAGCAGTTTATCGAGACTCGACAATTCACCCCTCCACTTT.

The chain carries TRBV11-3 and TRBJ2-1; D gene ambiguous. Trimming left V 3 bases short and J 9 bases short, with 12 bases between. The CDR3 has 13 residues. CDR1 is SGHNT, CDR2 YENEEA, per germline. CDR3 protein: CASSFLSSSEQFF. CDR3 nucleotides: TGTGCCAGCAGCTTCCTAAGCTCATCTGAGCAGTTCTTC.

The rearrangement links TRBV12-3 or TRBV12-4 to TRBJ1-2; possibly TRBD1 for D (5 bases). The V end lost 7 bases, the J end lost 8 bases, and 17 bases lay between the germline ends. The CDR3 runs 13 residues. The DNA for the CDR3 is TGTGCCAGCACCATACTTATTGGGGGAGGCTACACCTTC. This gives the protein CASTILIGGGYTF.

The chain has TRBV28 and TRBJ2-7; no reliable D call. CDR1 is MDHEN, CDR2 SYDVKM, per germline. CDR3 size: 15 residues. The V gene lost 6 bases and the J gene lost 3 bases, with 18 bases spanning the gap. The CDR3 DNA reads as TGTGCCAGCAGGATGGGGTCCACCGAGTACTACGAGCAGTACTTC. This codes for CASRMGSTEYYEQYF.

The chain joins TRBV13 to TRBJ1-1, with D uncertain. The CDR3 is 13 residues long. V gave up 6 bases and J gave up 2 bases, with 10 bases separating them. Germline CDR1 is PRHDT and CDR2 is FYEKMQ (reference sequence). Here the CDR3 DNA reads TGTGCCAGCAGGGGAACGGGAAACACTGAAGCTTTCTTT. Residues: CASRGTGNTEAFF.

The genes are TRBV9 and TRBJ1-2; D call uncertain. Germline V CDR1 and CDR2: SGDLS, YYNGEE. Trimming took 7 bases from V and 7 from J, leaving 17 bases between them. This CDR3 is built from 13 residues. CDR3 protein: CASLASGSFGYTF. CDR3 bases: TGTGCCAGCCTTGCCAGTGGTTCGTTTGGCTACACCTTC.

The chain combines TRBV5-4 with TRBJ2-1; D is unclear. Germline lookup yields CDR1 SGHNT and CDR2 YYREEE (reference sequence). CDR3 length equals 12 residues. The V end was cut by 5 bases, the J end by 9 bases, with 12 bases between. The CDR3 region is CASRSAGREQFF. Written as DNA, the CDR3 is TGTGCCAGCAGATCTGCCGGGCGTGAGCAGTTCTTC. The full variable domain, rest sourced from reference TRBV5-4 and TRBJ2-1, is ETGVTQSPTHLIKTRGQQVTLRCSSQSGHNTVSWYQQALGQGPQFIFQYYREEENGRGNFPPRFSGLQFPNYSSELNVNALELDDSALYLCASRSAGREQFFGPGTRLTVL.

The chain joins TRBV7-9 to TRBJ2-1; TRBD1 aligns across 8 bases. The CDR3 has 15 amino acids. The V segment lost 2 bases and the J segment 8 bases; nucleotides outside the gene matches: 8. Germline CDR1 is SEHNR and CDR2 is FQNEAQ (reference sequence). CDR3 in DNA: TGTGCCAGCAGCTTATCAGGGGGCGCAGGATATGAGCAGTTCTTC. Translation: CASSLSGGAGYEQFF.

This chain connects TRBV7-6 to TRBJ1-5; D gene uncertain. CDR1 SGHVS and CDR2 FNYEAQ come from the germline V gene. Trimming removed 5 bases from V and 7 bases from J, with 12 bases in between. This CDR3 is built from 13 residues. The CDR3: CASSPFPGQPQHF. Here the CDR3 DNA reads TGTGCCAGCAGCCCCTTCCCCGGCCAGCCCCAGCATTTT.

This clone came up a few times. CDR3 DNA: TGTGCCAGCTCACTTGCCGGTGCAGCAAGCAATCAGCCCCAGCATTTT. Translating it yields CASSLAGAASNQPQHF. J is TRBJ1-5 and V is TRBV18; D gene unclear. CDR1 and CDR2 (germline): KGHSH, LQKENI. Trimming left V 4 bases short and J 1 base short, with 14 bases between. The CDR3 runs 16 residues. Full variable domain (rest looked up from reference TRBV18 and TRBJ1-5): NAGVMQNPRHLVRRRGQEARLRCSPMKGHSHVYWYRQLPEEGLKFMVYLQKENIIDESGMPKERFSAEFPKEGPSILRIQQVVRGDSAAYFCASSLAGAASNQPQHFGDGTRLSIL.

About this clone: In the same sample, other DNA sequences code for this CDR3. The chain links TRBV27 to TRBJ1-2; D is possibly TRBD1 (5 bases). The germline V gene has CDR1 MNHEY and CDR2 SMNVEV (reference sequence). The CDR3 has 13 amino acids. The V gene lost 3 bases and the J gene lost 4 bases, with 9 bases spanning the gap. This CDR3 is CASSLGGLYGYTF. The CDR3 nucleotides read TGTGCCAGCAGTTTGGGGGGACTCTATGGCTACACCTTC.

The genes are TRBV5-1 and TRBJ1-1; D unclear. The CDR3 is 13 residues long. Looked up from germline, CDR1 is SGHRS and CDR2 is YFSETQ. V shed 0 bases and J shed 5 bases, with 8 bases lying between them. CDR3 protein: CASSLEADTEAFF. Here the CDR3 DNA reads TGCGCCAGCAGCTTGGAGGCCGATACTGAAGCTTTCTTT.

The chain uses TRBV9 and TRBJ2-6; D is uncertain. Trimming left V 0 bases short and J 3 bases short, with 7 bases between. The CDR3 runs 15 residues. The V gene's germline CDR1 is SGDLS and CDR2 YYNGEE. The CDR3 reads CASSVVASGANVLTF. In DNA, the CDR3 is TGTGCCAGCAGCGTAGTAGCTAGTGGGGCCAACGTCCTGACTTTC.

This chain joins TRBV19 and TRBJ1-5; D ambiguous. The CDR3 extends over 15 amino acids. Trimming removed 0 bases at V and 4 bases at J, with 10 bases between. From germline, CDR1 is LNHDA and CDR2 SQIVND (reference sequence). CDR3 loop: CASSIEKGLNQPQHF. As DNA, the CDR3 is TGTGCCAGTAGTATAGAAAAGGGTTTGAATCAGCCCCAGCATTTT.

The chain has TRBV7-9 and TRBJ2-7, with 14 bases fitting TRBD2. This CDR3 comprises 17 residues. The V and J ends lost 5 bases and 5 bases, in that order; junction bases with no gene match: 11. CDR1 is SEHNR, CDR2 FQNEAQ, per germline (reference sequence). The DNA for the CDR3 is TGTGCCAGCAGCAAGAAGGAGAGACTAGCGGGAGGGAACGAGCAGTACTTC. This gives the protein CASSKKERLAGGNEQYF.

This clone has just a few counts. This rearrangement joins TRBV11-2 to TRBJ2-1; 7 bases are a match to TRBD2. The CDR3 loop spans 14 amino acids. From germline, CDR1 is SGHAT and CDR2 FQNNGV. J was trimmed by 4 bases and V by 4 bases; bases with no gene match: 4. The CDR3 loop reads CASSSGLLYNEQFF. The CDR3 region has the DNA TGTGCCAGCAGCTCGGGACTACTGTACAATGAGCAGTTCTTC.

This sequence joins TRBV28 and TRBJ2-5; D remains ambiguous. This CDR3 contains 14 residues. V was trimmed by 1 base and J by 3 bases, leaving 9 bases between them. Germline values: CDR1 MDHEN, CDR2 SYDVKM. Here the CDR3 reads CASSLSRVEETQYF. In DNA, the CDR3 is TGTGCCAGCAGTTTATCTAGGGTTGAAGAGACCCAGTACTTC. The complete variable domain, with remaining parts taken from reference TRBV28 and TRBJ2-5, reads DVKVTQSSRYLVKRTGEKVFLECVQDMDHENMFWYRQDPGLGLRLIYFSYDVKMKEKGDIPEGYSVSREKKERFSLILESASTNQTSMYLCASSLSRVEETQYFGPGTRLLVL.

V is TRBV28 and J is TRBJ2-7; D gene uncertain. Trimming stripped 6 bases from V and 4 bases from J, with 19 bases between. Per the germline V gene, CDR1 is MDHEN and CDR2 is SYDVKM. The CDR3 consists of 15 residues. CDR3 sequence: CASRPAPPGLYEQYF. CDR3 DNA: TGTGCCAGCAGACCCGCCCCCCCGGGTCTTTACGAGCAGTACTTC.

Turning to this clone: Other nucleotide sequences from this sample produce the same CDR3. The chain uses TRBV7-3 and TRBJ2-1; a possible D gene is TRBD2 (5 bases). The CDR3 runs to 15 residues. The germline gives CDR1 SGHTA, CDR2 FQGTGA. Trimming cost V 0 bases and J 4 bases, with 10 bases left between them. The CDR3 DNA reads TGTGCCAGCAGCTTAACGGGTGGACTGTACAATGAGCAGTTCTTC. Its protein is CASSLTGGLYNEQFF.

Details on this clone: A read error may produce the germline difference seen at one junction end. This chain uses TRBV7-7 with TRBJ2-5; the D gene could be TRBD1 or TRBD2 (6 bases each). The CDR3 sequence is 15 residues long. Germline loops: CDR1 SSHAT, CDR2 FNYEAQ (reference sequence). CDR3 residues: CASSLGGTFQETQYF. The CDR3 DNA reads TGTGCTAGCAGCTTAGGGGGGACTTTCCAAGAGACCCAGTACTTC. The variable domain in full, completed from reference TRBV7-7 and TRBJ2-5, reads GAGVSQSPRYKVTKRGQDVTLRCDPISSHATLYWYQQALGQGPEFLTYFNYEAQPDKSGLPSDRFSAERPEGSISTLTIQRTEQRDSAMYRCASSLGGTFQETQYFGPGTRLLVL.

The chain carries TRBV5-5 and TRBJ1-2, with TRBD1 identical over 9 bases. The length of the CDR3 is 15 residues. Germline V gene lookup returns CDR1 SGHKS and CDR2 YYEKEE (reference sequence). V trimming: 3 bases; J trimming: 2 bases; junction bases outside the gene matches: 5. CDR3 protein: CASSSGQGPNYGYTF. The CDR3 DNA reads TGTGCCAGCAGCTCGGGACAGGGACCCAACTATGGCTACACCTTC. Complete variable domain (other parts from reference TRBV5-5 and TRBJ1-2): DAGVTQSPTHLIKTRGQQVTLRCSPISGHKSVSWYQQVLGQGPQFIFQYYEKEERGRGNFPDRFSARQFPNYSSELNVNALLLGDSALYLCASSSGQGPNYGYTFGSGTRLTVV.

V usage is TRBV5-1 and J usage is TRBJ1-4; D is perhaps TRBD1 (5 bases). The germline V and J ends were trimmed by 4 bases and 6 bases, with 19 bases remaining between them. Per the germline V gene, CDR1 is SGHRS and CDR2 is YFSETQ. This CDR3 is 16 amino acids long. CDR3 residues: CASSVTKQAPHEKLFF. Written as DNA, the CDR3 is TGCGCCAGCAGCGTGACCAAACAGGCGCCACATGAAAAACTGTTTTTT. The whole variable domain, remainder taken from reference TRBV5-1 and TRBJ1-4, is KAGVTQTPRYLIKTRGQQVTLSCSPISGHRSVSWYQQTPGQGLQFLFEYFSETQRNKGNFPGRFSGRQFSNSRSEMNVSTLELGDSALYLCASSVTKQAPHEKLFFGSGTQLSVL.

V gene TRBV6-5 combines with J gene TRBJ2-3; 7 bases line up with TRBD2. The CDR3 consists of 15 residues. Germline values: CDR1 MNHEY, CDR2 SVGAGI. The ends lost 3 bases at V and 5 bases at J; junction bases unmatched: 8. The CDR3 nucleotides read TGTGCCAGCAGTTATGGCGGGAGAGAGATAGATACGCAGTATTTT. Translation gives CASSYGGREIDTQYF.

The chain links TRBV15 to TRBJ1-5, with D unresolved. CDR1 is LNHNV, CDR2 YYDKDF, per germline (reference sequence). Trimming removed 5 bases from V and 5 bases from J, with 16 bases in between. The CDR3 extends over 15 amino acids. This chain's CDR3 is CATSPGLGRYQPQHF. The CDR3 bases are TGTGCCACCAGCCCTGGTCTTGGTAGGTATCAGCCCCAGCATTTT.

CDR3 sequence (DNA): TGTGCCAGCAGCTCCATGAGGGACACAGATACGCAGTATTTT. Its protein is CASSSMRDTDTQYF. The chain couples TRBV7-8 to TRBJ2-3; possibly TRBD2 for D (5 bases). Germline CDR1 and CDR2: SGHVS and FQNEAQ. Trimming pared 4 bases from V and 2 bases from J, leaving 10 bases between. This CDR3 is built from 14 residues.